Listed below are T cell receptor beta chains from one sample, sequenced in a study of control samples from healthy donors and cancer patients. TCRdb keeps only in-frame clones here, not all; method: immunoSEQ multiplex PCR. The table records 82,000 or so clones, just under 95% of them present only once. The sequenced sample was blood. The receptors were gathered from a woman aged 18-29 years in good health. CDR3s include the opening cysteine and the closing phenylalanine or tryptophan. Each record gives: V gene, clone size, D gene, J gene, CDR3 DNA, CDR3 protein. A D gene is named only where the DNA matches it firmly. Clone size is not always given. Where it is, it says once, few, many or a class for expanded clones.

TRBV21-1	-	-	TRBJ2-2	TGTGCCAGCAGCAAACGGCGGGGGGCTACCACCGGGGAGCTGTTTTTT	CASSKRRGATTGELFF
TRBV15	once	-	TRBJ1-6	TGTGCCACCAGCAGACCGAGGGGCAATTCACCCCTCCACTTT	CATSRPRGNSPLHF
TRBV15	-	TRBD1	TRBJ2-6	TGTGCCACCAGCAGTCCGGGACAGGGGGCGTTCGTTGGGGCCAACGTCCTGACTTTC	CATSSPGQGAFVGANVLTF
TRBV12-3/TRBV12-4	-	-	TRBJ1-2	TGTGCCAGCAGTTTAAATTATGGCTACACCTTC	CASSLNYGYTF
TRBV7-8	-	TRBD1	TRBJ1-3	TGTGCCAGCAGCTTCTACCGGACAGGCTCTATCCTTCACTCTGGAAACACCATATATTTT	CASSFYRTGSILHSGNTIYF
TRBV12-3/TRBV12-4	-	-	TRBJ1-2	TGTGCCAGCAGCCCAGACACCGACTATGGCTACACCTTC	CASSPDTDYGYTF
TRBV10-2	few	-	TRBJ1-1	TGCGCCAGCAGTTGGGACTTCAACACTGAAGCTTTCTTT	CASSWDFNTEAFF
TRBV6-1	-	TRBD2	TRBJ2-5	TGTGCCAGCAGTGAGGCGCTAGCGGGGGCCCAAGAGACCCAGTACTTC	CASSEALAGAQETQYF
TRBV6-2/TRBV6-3	-	-	TRBJ2-3	TGTGCCAGCAGTTACCCTCCAAGCCGTGGCACAGATACGCAGTATTTT	CASSYPPSRGTDTQYF
TRBV19	once	-	TRBJ1-2	TGTGCCAGTAGTGCCCCCGGGGCGCGGGATGGCTACACCTTC	CASSAPGARDGYTF
TRBV24-1	-	-	TRBJ1-2	TGTGCCACCAGTGGCCAAGAGACTAACTATGGCTACACCTTC	CATSGQETNYGYTF
TRBV6-4	-	-	TRBJ1-4	TGTGCCAGCAGTGAGACAGGCGGAAATGAAAAACTGTTTTTT	CASSETGGNEKLFF
TRBV2	-	-	TRBJ1-2	TGTGCCAGCACCCGACCCGGGACGGTCTATGGCTACACCTTC	CASTRPGTVYGYTF
TRBV5-6	few	TRBD2	TRBJ2-7	TGTGCCAGCAGCTTGGTAGGACTAGCGGATCACTCCTACGAGCAGTACTTC	CASSLVGLADHSYEQYF
TRBV27	-	TRBD2	TRBJ2-3	TGTGCCAGCAGTTTATCGAAGAACTTAGCGGGAGTGATTTATAGAGATACGCAGTATTTT	CASSLSKNLAGVIYRDTQYF
TRBV6-5	-	TRBD1	TRBJ2-7	TGTGCCACCTCATTACAGGGGTCCTTCTACGAGCAGTACTTC	CATSLQGSFYEQYF
TRBV28	-	-	TRBJ2-5	TGTGCCAGCAGTGCTCGGTGGCCTGAAGAGACCCAGTACTTC	CASSARWPEETQYF
TRBV5-4	once	-	TRBJ2-1	TGTGCCAGCAGCCAAGTCCAAGGGGATGAGCAGTTCTTC	CASSQVQGDEQFF
TRBV27	-	TRBD1	TRBJ1-5	TGTGCCAGCAGGGGTACCGGGACAGGTACTTCGACCCAGCATTTT	CASRGTGTGTSTQHF
TRBV6-6	few	-	TRBJ1-5	TGTGCCAGCAGTTACTCGGGTGGTCGGGCGGGTCAGCCCCAGCATTTT	CASSYSGGRAGQPQHF
TRBV11-2	-	-	TRBJ2-2	TGTGCCAGCAGCACTATAACCGGGGAGCTGTTTTTT	CASSTITGELFF
TRBV6-5	-	-	TRBJ1-3	TGTGCCAGCAGTTCCTCCCAGCTAACCTCTGGAAACACCATATATTTT	CASSSSQLTSGNTIYF